One sample yielded the 11 T cell receptor beta chains listed below, sequenced in a study of human T cells and chemical hapten exposure. Noted time point: patch test 1, 2 weeks after DPC sensitization. The treatment: therapeutic diphenylcyclopropenone sensitization with weekly scalp DPC. One entry per CDR3 protein, called by TCRdb with MiXCR from the RACE reads. The repertoire holds some 87,000 distinct CDR3 sequences, with about a tenth as singletons. Sequences were derived from whole blood, sampled in connection with sensitization to the hapten diphenylcyclopropenone (DPC). These receptors all stem from a woman aged 45-60 years with alopecia areata. Some clones in this sample may be carry-over from other donors' samples.

The chain carries TRBV3-1 and TRBJ1-5; no clear D. V was trimmed by 2 bases and J by 4 bases, leaving 3 bases between them. CDR1 and CDR2 (germline): LGHDT, YNNKEL (reference sequence). This CDR3 region has 12 residues. The CDR3 here is CASSQRNQPQHF. CDR3 sequence (DNA): TGTGCCAGCAGCCAAAGGAATCAGCCCCAGCATTTT.

This clonotype came up a few times. The J gene is TRBJ2-3, the V gene TRBV6-5, with TRBD2 matching 8 bases. V was pared by 5 bases and J by 2 bases, with 21 bases of the junction left unmatched. Germline assignment: CDR1 MNHEY and CDR2 SVGAGI. The CDR3 runs to 20 residues. The DNA of the CDR3 is TGTGCCAGCAGTCCCCTTAGCAGCGGGAGAATTCCCCTCCCCACAGATACGCAGTATTTT. Its translation: CASSPLSSGRIPLPTDTQYF.

This clonotype turned up a few times. V gene TRBV12-3 or TRBV12-4 combines with J gene TRBJ1-2, with 8 bases fitting TRBD1. The J segment lost 8 bases and the V segment lost 8 bases, leaving 7 bases of the junction unmatched. CDR3 size: 12 residues. CDR3 DNA: TGTGCCAGCGCGGGGCCAGGGGGCGGCTACACCTTC. Translating it yields CASAGPGGGYTF.

This clonotype appeared many times. The gene calls are TRBV18 and TRBJ2-3; D gene uncertain. V lost 3 bases, J lost 4 bases, and 8 bases lay in between. This CDR3 comprises 13 residues. Germline V lookup: CDR1 KGHSH, CDR2 LQKENI. CDR3 nucleotide sequence: TGTGCCAGCTCACCTTCCGAAGCAGATACGCAGTATTTT. Protein: CASSPSEADTQYF. The variable domain in full, with the rest retrieved from reference TRBV18 and TRBJ2-3, is NAGVMQNPRHLVRRRGQEARLRCSPMKGHSHVYWYRQLPEEGLKFMVYLQKENIIDESGMPKERFSAEFPKEGPSILRIQQVVRGDSAAYFCASSPSEADTQYFGPGTRLTVL.

This clonotype has a count of ten or more. The chain links TRBV5-1 to TRBJ1-1; D ambiguous. Germline CDR1 is SGHRS and CDR2 is YFSETQ. CDR3 size: 15 residues. Between the trimmed V and J ends, which lost 4 bases and 1 base, there was a span of 14 bases. The CDR3 here is CASSPLGTSNTEAFF. The CDR3 DNA reads as TGCGCCAGCAGCCCTCTCGGAACTTCGAACACTGAAGCTTTCTTT.

This clonotype was seen more than once but under ten times. Its ends do not fully match the called genes, so a read error is possible. This rearrangement joins TRBV19 to TRBJ2-7, with D hard to call. This CDR3 is 14 amino acids long. Germline V CDR1 and CDR2: LNHDA, SQIVND (reference sequence). This CDR3 reads CVSSIDPLRDEQYF. DNA of the CDR3: TGTGTCAGTAGTATAGACCCGTTACGTGACGAGCAGTACTTC. The variable domain in full, with the rest retrieved from reference TRBV19 and TRBJ2-7, is DGGITQSPKYLFRKEGQNVTLSCEQNLNHDAMYWYRQDPGQGLRLIYYSQIVNDFQKGDIAEGYSVSREKKESFPLTVTSAQKNPTAFYLCVSSIDPLRDEQYFGPGTRLTVT.

The rearrangement joins TRBV6-1 to TRBJ2-5, with 11 bases lining up with TRBD2. V lost 6 bases, J lost 2 bases, and 5 bases stayed unmatched. The germline CDR1 and CDR2 sequences are MNHNS and SASEGT. The CDR3 is made up of 15 amino acids. The CDR3 sequence: CASSLAGGGQETQYF. CDR3 nucleotide sequence: TGTGCCAGCAGCTTAGCGGGAGGGGGTCAAGAGACCCAGTACTTC.

This clonotype was observed a few times. This sequence joins TRBV11-3 and TRBJ2-1; 14 bases line up with TRBD2. The J segment lost 9 bases and the V segment lost 3 bases, leaving 4 bases of the junction unmatched. The CDR3 spans 15 residues. CDR1 is SGHNT, CDR2 YENEEA, per germline. The CDR3 loop is CASSLGLAGVGEQFF. The CDR3 coding sequence is TGTGCCAGCAGCTTGGGACTAGCGGGAGTCGGTGAGCAGTTCTTC.

This clonotype was seen more than once but under ten times. The chain has TRBV6-1 and TRBJ1-1, with 7 bases matching TRBD1. J lost 5 bases, V lost 5 bases, and 8 bases had no gene match. The CDR3 runs to 14 residues. The germline V gene encodes CDR1 MNHNS and CDR2 SASEGT. This CDR3 reads CASSPQGKATEAFF. As DNA, the CDR3 is TGTGCCAGCAGTCCACAGGGGAAAGCGACTGAAGCTTTCTTT.

The rearrangement links TRBV2 to TRBJ2-4; D is unclear. Germline V gene sequence: CDR1 SNHLY, CDR2 FYNNEI. The CDR3 is 15 residues long. V was cut by 5 bases and J by 0 bases, with 11 bases left in between. The CDR3 coding sequence is TGTGCCAGCAGTACGCAGTCCCTAGCCAAAAACATTCAGTACTTC. As protein: CASSTQSLAKNIQYF.

There are many counts of this clonotype. The genes are TRBV14 and TRBJ2-3; D is undetermined. The CDR3 extends over 12 amino acids. Germline V gene data show CDR1 as SGHDN and CDR2 as FVKESK. V dropped 6 bases and J dropped 7 bases, with 11 bases sitting between them. CDR3 loop: CASSETSYTQYF. In DNA, the CDR3 is TGTGCCAGCAGTGAGACCTCGTATACGCAGTATTTT.